This T cell receptor beta chain was observed in a study of blood T cell repertoires in COVID-19. CDR1 GTSNPN and CDR2 SVGIG come from the germline V gene (reference sequence). The CDR3 consists of 13 residues. V dropped 4 bases and J dropped 0 bases, with 9 bases sitting between them. A single count supports this clone. TCRdb's copy holds only in-frame clones and misses some; the assay was immunoSEQ multiplex PCR. The profile shows tens of thousands of clones, about 87% of them singletons. The V call is TRBV30, the J call TRBJ1-1; the D is unclear. Sample: peripheral blood. The clonotype originates from a man in his fifties or sixties with active COVID-19. This CDR3 is CAWNLNMNTEAFF. DNA for the CDR3: TGTGCCTGGAACCTTAACATGAACACTGAAGCTTTCTTT.